This TCR beta chain was sequenced during a study of blood T cell repertoires in COVID-19. As for the study in general: In each case, the material was cDNA or gDNA derived from T cells, B-cell-depleted T cells, or PBMCs.

Enrolment of Seattle patients took place during active infection, and they were followed longitudinally. In the original workflow: Amplification of reference gene primers was used by the study to estimate nucleated cell counts. Data came from immunoSEQ multiplex PCR; TCRdb stores just in-frame clones and leaves some out. That table is the source of V, J and clone size, and D and trimming were worked out from the DNA. In the table there are about 150,000 clones, more than 75% of which are singletons. CDR1 and CDR2 from the germline V gene are SGHTA and FQGTGA. The CDR3 has 16 residues. J gave up 7 bases and V 3 bases, and 6 bases lay outside the gene matches.

The V and J genes are TRBV7-3 and TRBJ2-3, with TRBD2 matching 14 bases. This clonotype was sampled from a man between 18 and 29 years old with COVID-19, enrolled during active disease. Sample: peripheral blood. The CDR3 bases are TGTGCCAGCAGCTTTGGTAGACTAGCGGGAGGGAATACGCAGTATTTT. It translates to CASSFGRLAGGNTQYF.